This T cell receptor beta chain was sequenced in a study of regulatory T cells in long-lasting Graves disease (dated by TCRdb to the early 2020s). Regarding the complete study: Antithyroid drugs had been taken for less than 3 months by newly diagnosed Graves' disease patients. This study used TCR sequencing and RNA sequencing of peripheral blood to compare persistent Graves' disease patients against newly diagnosed Graves' disease patients. The study was conducted in China and was registered as a clinical trial. A total of some 33 samples were covered by TCR sequencing, comprising approximately 13 persistent and approximately 20 newly diagnosed Graves' disease patients. What the work shows at the level of the full study, not this receptor alone: Sequencing and analysis were restricted to the TCR beta chain. The authors acknowledged the small sample size as a limitation that may reduce accuracy. Only peripheral blood was studied, because thyroid tissue, the primary lesion, was inaccessible. TRBV28, TRBJ1-2 and TRBJ2-5 were preferentially used in persistent disease, while TRBV20-1 and TRBJ2-1 were favored in newly diagnosed disease. Compared with newly diagnosed patients, patients with persistent Graves' disease had lower TCR Shannon entropy and fewer highly expanded clones, which suggests clonal expansion. More public clonotypes were shared among persistent patients (over 2,500) than among newly diagnosed patients (966).

This clonotype was observed many times. The antigen it binds to is not known. Base qualities are not at hand, and no much larger clone is one base apart. The protocol used for the library was multiplex PCR. The sequencer was an Illumina HiSeq 4000. iRepertoire HTBI primers and Arm-PCR amplification of CDR3 regions were used to construct TCR beta libraries. Before sequencing, the PCR products underwent gel purification. On the study's bioinformatics: Across samples, about 64 TRBV and 15 or so TRBJ segments were identified and used for gene usage analysis of CDR3 amino acid clonotypes. COPE and FqMerger were used to merge filtered high-quality paired reads into contigs. BLAST was used to align contigs to the IMGT TRBV, TRBD and TRBJ reference genes, and CDR3 was defined following IMGT. Highly expanded clones were defined as clonotypes with a frequency above 0.1%. Repertoire diversity was measured by Shannon entropy, and V-J evenness by the Gini coefficient. Clonotypes shared by more than one individual were considered public. TCRdb redid the processing of the public reads, applying fastp at Q25 and MiXCR, and retained in-frame beta chains. Each CDR3 protein appears once, grouped with its most common genes and DNA. The V and J calls shown here were made by TCRdb, not taken from the authors' results. Recorded for this sample are hundreds of thousands of distinct CDR3 sequences; about 14% of them occurred a single time. 22% of the sample is held by the ten biggest clonotypes.

Interpreted using the paper, the time point label stands for: newly diagnosed GD, antithyroid drugs for less than 3 months. For both TCR sequencing and RNA sequencing, RNA was extracted from PBMCs using TRIzol. The diagnosis of Graves' disease was made according to American Thyroid Association guidelines. Patients for the study were recruited at an endocrinology department in Xi'an, China. Each patient gave around 9 milliliters of peripheral blood, collected in an EDTA anticoagulant tube. Ficoll Paque Plus density gradient separation was used to isolate PBMCs, and no further T cell sorting was done. RNA quality was checked with an Agilent 2100 Bioanalyzer and agarose gel, and concentration with a NanoDrop 2000. Trimming takes 0 bases from V and 5 bases from J, and the germline ends sit 11 bases apart. The CDR3 contains 14 residues, cysteine and phenylalanine counted. The DNA shown is the 42-base CDR3, in frame from base 1. CDR1 and CDR2, looked up from the germline V gene (reference sequence), are GTSNPN and SVGIG.

The specimen comprised peripheral blood mononuclear cells (PBMCs), sampled at new diagnosis, from a patient treated with antithyroid drugs. This TCR was sampled from a female donor with Graves disease. The chain joins TRBV30 to TRBJ2-1; a tentative D call is TRBD2 (5 bases match). The CDR3 corresponds to CAWSVVSGNNEQFF. The DNA is TGTGCCTGGAGTGTAGTAAGCGGTAACAATGAGCAGTTCTTC.